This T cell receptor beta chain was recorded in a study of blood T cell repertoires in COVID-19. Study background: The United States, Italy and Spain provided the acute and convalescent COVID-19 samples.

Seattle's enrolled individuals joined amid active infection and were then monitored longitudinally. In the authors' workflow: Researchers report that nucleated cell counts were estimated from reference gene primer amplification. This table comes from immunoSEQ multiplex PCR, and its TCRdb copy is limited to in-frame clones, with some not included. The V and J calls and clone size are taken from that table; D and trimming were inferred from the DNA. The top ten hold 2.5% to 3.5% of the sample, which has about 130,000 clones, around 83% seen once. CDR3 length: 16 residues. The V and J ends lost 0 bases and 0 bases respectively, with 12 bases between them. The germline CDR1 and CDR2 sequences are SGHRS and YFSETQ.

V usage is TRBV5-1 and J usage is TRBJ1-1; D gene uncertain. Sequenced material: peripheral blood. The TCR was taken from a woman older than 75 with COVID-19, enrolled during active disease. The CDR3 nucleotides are TGCGCCAGCAGCTTGGAAGGAGTCAGCCTGAACACTGAAGCTTTCTTT. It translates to CASSLEGVSLNTEAFF.